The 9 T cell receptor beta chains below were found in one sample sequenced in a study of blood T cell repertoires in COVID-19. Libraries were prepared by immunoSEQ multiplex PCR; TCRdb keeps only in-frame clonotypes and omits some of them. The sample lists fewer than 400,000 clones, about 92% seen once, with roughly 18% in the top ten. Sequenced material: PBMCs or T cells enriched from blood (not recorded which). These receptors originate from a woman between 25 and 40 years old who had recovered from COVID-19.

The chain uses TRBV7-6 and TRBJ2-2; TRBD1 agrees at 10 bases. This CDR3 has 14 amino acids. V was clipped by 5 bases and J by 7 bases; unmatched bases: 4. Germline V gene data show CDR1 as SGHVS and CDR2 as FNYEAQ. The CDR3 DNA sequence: TGTGCCAGCAGCCTGGGACAGGGGAACGGGGAGCTGTTTTTT. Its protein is CASSLGQGNGELFF.

The CDR3 here is CASSLGWDSPYEQYF. The CDR3 DNA reads as TGTGCCAGCAGCTTAGGGTGGGACAGTCCCTACGAGCAGTACTTC. This rearrangement joins TRBV7-6 to TRBJ2-7; 7 nucleotides agree with TRBD1. The CDR3 consists of 15 residues. CDR1 SGHVS and CDR2 FNYEAQ come from the germline V gene. The J segment lost 2 bases and the V segment lost 1 base, leaving 5 bases of the junction unmatched.

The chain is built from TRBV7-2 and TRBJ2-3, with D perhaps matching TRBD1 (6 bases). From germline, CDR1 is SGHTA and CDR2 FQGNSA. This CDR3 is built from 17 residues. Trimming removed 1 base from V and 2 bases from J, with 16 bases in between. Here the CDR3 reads CASSLDRDKASTDTQYF. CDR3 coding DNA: TGTGCCAGCAGCTTAGACCGGGACAAAGCCTCCACAGATACGCAGTATTTT. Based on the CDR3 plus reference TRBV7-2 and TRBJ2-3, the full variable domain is GAGVSQSPSNKVTEKGKDVELRCDPISGHTALYWYRQSLGQGLEFLIYFQGNSAPDKSGLPSDRFSAERTGGSVSTLTIQRTQQEDSAVYLCASSLDRDKASTDTQYFGPGTRLTVL.

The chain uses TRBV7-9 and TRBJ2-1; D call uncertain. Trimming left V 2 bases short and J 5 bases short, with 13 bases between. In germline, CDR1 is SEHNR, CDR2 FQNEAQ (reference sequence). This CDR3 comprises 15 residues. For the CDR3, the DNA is TGTGCCAGCAGCTTATACCTTTCGCAGAACAATGAGCAGTTCTTC. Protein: CASSLYLSQNNEQFF.

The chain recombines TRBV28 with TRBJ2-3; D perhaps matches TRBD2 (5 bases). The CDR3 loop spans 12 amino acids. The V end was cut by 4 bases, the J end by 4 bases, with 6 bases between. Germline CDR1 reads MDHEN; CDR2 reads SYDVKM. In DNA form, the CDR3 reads TGTGCCAGCAGTTCGGGGTCAGATACGCAGTATTTT. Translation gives CASSSGSDTQYF. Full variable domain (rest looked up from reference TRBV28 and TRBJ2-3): DVKVTQSSRYLVKRTGEKVFLECVQDMDHENMFWYRQDPGLGLRLIYFSYDVKMKEKGDIPEGYSVSREKKERFSLILESASTNQTSMYLCASSSGSDTQYFGPGTRLTVL.

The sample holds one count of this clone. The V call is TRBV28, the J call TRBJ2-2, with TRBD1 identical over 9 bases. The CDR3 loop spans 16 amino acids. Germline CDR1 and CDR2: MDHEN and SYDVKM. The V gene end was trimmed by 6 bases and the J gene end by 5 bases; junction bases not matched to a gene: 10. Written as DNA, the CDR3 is TGTGCCAGCAGCAAAAAAACAGGGGGCAGAACCGGGGAGCTGTTTTTT. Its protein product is CASSKKTGGRTGELFF.

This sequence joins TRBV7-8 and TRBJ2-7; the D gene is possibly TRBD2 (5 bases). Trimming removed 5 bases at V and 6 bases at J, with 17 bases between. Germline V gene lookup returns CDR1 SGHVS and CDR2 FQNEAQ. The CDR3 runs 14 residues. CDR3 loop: CASSRMGRGGEQYF. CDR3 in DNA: TGTGCCAGCAGCCGGATGGGCCGGGGTGGCGAGCAGTACTTC.

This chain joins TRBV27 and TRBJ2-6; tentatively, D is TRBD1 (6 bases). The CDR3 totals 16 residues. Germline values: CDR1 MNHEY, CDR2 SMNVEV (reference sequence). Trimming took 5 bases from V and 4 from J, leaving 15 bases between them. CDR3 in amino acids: CASSEYREPGANVLTF. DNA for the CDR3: TGTGCCAGCAGTGAATACAGGGAACCGGGGGCCAACGTCCTGACTTTC.

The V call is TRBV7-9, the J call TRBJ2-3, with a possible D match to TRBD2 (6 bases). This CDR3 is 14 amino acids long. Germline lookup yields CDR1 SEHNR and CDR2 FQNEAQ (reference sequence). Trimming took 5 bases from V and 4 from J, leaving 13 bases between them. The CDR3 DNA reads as TGTGCCAGCAGCCTTACTAGCTCCGCAGATACGCAGTATTTT. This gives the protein CASSLTSSADTQYF.